The 17 T cell receptor beta chains in this list originate from one sample, sequenced in a study of blood T cell repertoires in COVID-19. Clones were sequenced by immunoSEQ multiplex PCR, and TCRdb holds only the in-frame ones, with some missing. This sample has about 130,000 clones, with around 85% found just once. The sample was peripheral blood. The receptors derive from a woman in her 50s with acute or convalescent COVID-19.

The chain uses TRBV28 and TRBJ1-1; D remains ambiguous. Germline CDR1 MDHEN, CDR2 SYDVKM. The CDR3 runs 11 residues. Trimming removed 8 bases from V and 5 bases from J, with 9 bases in between. The CDR3 nucleotides read TGTGCCAGCCGCGTATCGACTGAAGCTTTCTTT. This encodes CASRVSTEAFF.

CDR3 nucleotides: TGTGCCAGCAGTGAGACAGGTACTCTTCTCAATGAGCAGTTCTTC. This codes for CASSETGTLLNEQFF. The chain is built from TRBV27 and TRBJ2-1, with D maybe TRBD1 (6 bases). V lost 5 bases to trimming and J lost 6 bases, with 17 bases between them. Germline V CDR1 and CDR2: MNHEY, SMNVEV (reference sequence). The CDR3 spans 15 residues.

V usage is TRBV25-1 and J usage is TRBJ1-1, with 8 positions matching TRBD1. There are 17 residues in the CDR3. V shed 1 base and J 4 bases; nucleotides not matched to a gene: 11. CDR1 is MGHDK, CDR2 SYGVNS, per germline. The CDR3 DNA reads as TGTGCCAGCAGTGAATTCGACAGGGGAGCAGGGAGCACTGAAGCTTTCTTT. Protein: CASSEFDRGAGSTEAFF.

The V call is TRBV7-3, the J call TRBJ1-1; D ambiguous. The CDR3 is made up of 13 amino acids. V lost 2 bases and J 4 bases, leaving 8 bases between the germline ends. Germline V gene lookup returns CDR1 SGHTA and CDR2 FQGTGA. CDR3 nucleotide sequence: TGTGCCAGCAGCTTAGACTTGGGCACTGAAGCTTTCTTT. Protein: CASSLDLGTEAFF.

The chain recombines TRBV6-5 with TRBJ2-2, with D hard to call. Trimming took 10 bases from V and 3 from J, leaving 3 bases between them. This CDR3 is built from 10 residues. Germline CDR1 MNHEY, CDR2 SVGAGI. The CDR3 here is CAIDTGELFF. The CDR3 region has the DNA TGTGCCATCGACACCGGGGAGCTGTTTTTT.

The chain has TRBV15 and TRBJ2-3; 8 bases agree with TRBD1. Germline assignment: CDR1 LNHNV and CDR2 YYDKDF (reference sequence). Trimming cost V 2 bases and J 7 bases; bases outside gene matches: 17. There are 18 residues in the CDR3. The CDR3 coding sequence is TGTGCCACCAGCAGACAATATAGCGGACAGGGACCCTCGAATACGCAGTATTTT. Its protein is CATSRQYSGQGPSNTQYF.

This sequence joins TRBV5-1 and TRBJ2-2; D ambiguous. Germline V gene sequence: CDR1 SGHRS, CDR2 YFSETQ. Trimming pared 2 bases from V and 7 bases from J, leaving 12 bases between. CDR3 size: 14 residues. The chain's CDR3 is CASSFSLEIGELFF. In DNA, the CDR3 is TGCGCCAGCAGCTTTTCCCTAGAGATCGGGGAGCTGTTTTTT.

The rearrangement uses TRBV5-5 and TRBJ1-1; D gene unclear. The CDR3 runs to 13 residues. Germline values: CDR1 SGHKS, CDR2 YYEKEE (reference sequence). The V gene lost 0 bases and the J gene lost 5 bases, with 8 bases spanning the gap. The CDR3 loop is CASSLEQNTEAFF. As DNA, the CDR3 is TGTGCCAGCAGCTTGGAACAGAATACTGAAGCTTTCTTT.

The genes are TRBV19 and TRBJ1-3, with TRBD1 matching over 7 bases. The CDR3 extends over 15 amino acids. Per the germline V gene, CDR1 is LNHDA and CDR2 is SQIVND (reference sequence). The V gene end was trimmed by 8 bases and the J gene end by 2 bases; junction bases not matched to a gene: 9. In DNA, the CDR3 is TGTGCCAGTTGGGACAGTTTTGTCGCTGGAAACACCATATATTTT. It codes for CASWDSFVAGNTIYF. Combining the CDR3 with reference TRBV19 and TRBJ1-3 gives the whole variable domain DGGITQSPKYLFRKEGQNVTLSCEQNLNHDAMYWYRQDPGQGLRLIYYSQIVNDFQKGDIAEGYSVSREKKESFPLTVTSAQKNPTAFYLCASWDSFVAGNTIYFGEGSWLTVV.

The chain couples TRBV2 to TRBJ2-1; 9 bases agree with TRBD1. The CDR3 sequence is 15 residues long. J gave up 4 bases and V 7 bases, and 8 bases lay outside the gene matches. Looked up from germline, CDR1 is SNHLY and CDR2 is FYNNEI. The CDR3 region has the DNA TGTGCCAGCAAACCGGGACAGGGAAATTACAATGAGCAGTTCTTC. This sequence encodes CASKPGQGNYNEQFF.

Comment on this clone: The identical CDR3 is also encoded by other nucleotide sequences in the sample. The V and J genes are TRBV11-2 and TRBJ1-5, with D possibly matching TRBD1 (5 bases). This CDR3 contains 13 residues. Trimming shortened V by 6 bases and J by 1 base, and 7 bases separated the two germline ends. Germline lookup yields CDR1 SGHAT and CDR2 FQNNGV. The CDR3 DNA sequence: TGTGCCAGCAGGGGGCAGAGCAATCAGCCCCAGCATTTT. Its protein product is CASRGQSNQPQHF.

V and J are TRBV6-5 and TRBJ2-1, with D unresolved. Trimming took off 2 bases at V and 0 bases at J, with 11 bases between the two ends. Looked up from germline, CDR1 is MNHEY and CDR2 is SVGAGI. The CDR3 consists of 16 residues. Here the CDR3 DNA reads TGTGCCAGCAGTTACGGCAGAAGAAGCTCCTACAATGAGCAGTTCTTC. Its translation: CASSYGRRSSYNEQFF.

This chain uses TRBV20-1 with TRBJ1-5; 10 nucleotides match TRBD1. V lost 3 bases to trimming and J lost 4 bases; unmatched junction nucleotides: 6. This CDR3 has 15 amino acids. CDR1 and CDR2 from the germline V gene are DFQATT and SNEGSKA (reference sequence). The CDR3 DNA follows: TGCAGTGCTAGTCCCGGGACAGGGGCAAATCAGCCCCAGCATTTT. This gives the protein CSASPGTGANQPQHF.

The rearrangement links TRBV5-1 to TRBJ2-1, with TRBD2 matching 8 bases. The CDR3 contains 17 residues. Germline CDR1 and CDR2: SGHRS and YFSETQ. V shed 0 bases, J shed 4 bases, and the junction held 9 bases outside the gene matches. In DNA form, the CDR3 reads TGCGCCAGCAGCTTGGCCGGGCTGGAGCGGGAGTACAATGAGCAGTTCTTC. It is translated as CASSLAGLEREYNEQFF.

V usage is TRBV18 and J usage is TRBJ2-1, with 7 bases matching TRBD1. V dropped 2 bases and J dropped 6; count of bases not matched to a gene: 10. The germline gives CDR1 KGHSH, CDR2 LQKENI. This CDR3 region has 16 residues. CDR3 protein: CASSPINQGVSNEQFF. Here the CDR3 DNA reads TGTGCCAGCTCACCAATAAACCAGGGGGTTAGCAATGAGCAGTTCTTC.

The V and J genes are TRBV6-5 and TRBJ1-1; TRBD1 agrees at 7 bases. V was clipped by 8 bases and J by 6 bases; unmatched bases: 12. CDR1 MNHEY and CDR2 SVGAGI come from the germline V gene. The CDR3 totals 14 residues. Written as DNA, the CDR3 is TGTGCCAGCGCCCTGAGGGGGCGGATCTCTGAAGCTTTCTTT. Protein: CASALRGRISEAFF.

The rearrangement joins TRBV28 to TRBJ1-2, with 8 nucleotides matching TRBD1. The ends lost 8 bases at V and 5 bases at J; junction bases unmatched: 7. Germline loops: CDR1 MDHEN, CDR2 SYDVKM. CDR3 size: 13 residues. CDR3 sequence (DNA): TGTGCCAGCCGTCGGGGACAGGTTTATGGCTACACCTTC. It yields the protein CASRRGQVYGYTF.